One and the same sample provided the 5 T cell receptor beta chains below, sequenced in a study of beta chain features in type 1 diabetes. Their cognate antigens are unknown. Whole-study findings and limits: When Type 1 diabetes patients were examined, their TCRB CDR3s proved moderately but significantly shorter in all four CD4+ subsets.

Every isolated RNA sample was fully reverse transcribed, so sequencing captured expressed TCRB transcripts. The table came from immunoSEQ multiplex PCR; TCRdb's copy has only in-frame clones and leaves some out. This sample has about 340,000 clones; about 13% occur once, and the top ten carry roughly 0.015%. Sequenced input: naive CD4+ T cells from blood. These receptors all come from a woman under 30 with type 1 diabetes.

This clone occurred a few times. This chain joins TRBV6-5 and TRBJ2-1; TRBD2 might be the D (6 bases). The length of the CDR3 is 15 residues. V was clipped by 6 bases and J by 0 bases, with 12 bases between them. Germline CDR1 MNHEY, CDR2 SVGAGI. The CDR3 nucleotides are TGTGCCAGCAGGATGCACGGGGGCTCCTACAATGAGCAGTTCTTC. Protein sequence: CASRMHGGSYNEQFF.

CDR3 coding DNA: TGCGCCAGCAGCCAAACCACCTCGGGGAGAAACTACGAGCAGTACTTC. Translation gives CASSQTTSGRNYEQYF. J is TRBJ2-7 and V is TRBV4-1, with TRBD2 as a possible D gene (5 bases). Germline V gives CDR1 MGHRA, CDR2 YSYEKL. Trimming stripped 2 bases from V and 3 bases from J, with 17 bases between. This CDR3 contains 16 residues.

This CDR3 reads CASSFTGIWDTEAFF. The CDR3 bases are TGCGCCAGCAGCTTTACCGGGATCTGGGACACTGAAGCTTTCTTT. The gene calls are TRBV5-1 and TRBJ1-1, with no clear D. This CDR3 comprises 15 residues. V was cut by 2 bases and J by 3 bases, with 14 bases left in between. Looked up from germline, CDR1 is SGHRS and CDR2 is YFSETQ.

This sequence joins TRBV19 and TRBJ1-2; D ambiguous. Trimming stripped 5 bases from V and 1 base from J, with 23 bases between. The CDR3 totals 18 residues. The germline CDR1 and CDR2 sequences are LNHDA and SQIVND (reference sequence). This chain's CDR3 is CASSAETSRRLVNYGYTF. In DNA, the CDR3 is TGTGCCAGTAGTGCCGAAACGAGTCGGCGCCTAGTTAACTATGGCTACACCTTC.

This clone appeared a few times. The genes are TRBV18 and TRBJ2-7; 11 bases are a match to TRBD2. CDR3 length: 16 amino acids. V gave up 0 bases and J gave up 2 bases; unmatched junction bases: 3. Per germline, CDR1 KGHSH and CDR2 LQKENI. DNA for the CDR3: TGTGCCAGCTCACCACCACTAGCGGGAGCCACCTACGAGCAGTACTTC. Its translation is CASSPPLAGATYEQYF.